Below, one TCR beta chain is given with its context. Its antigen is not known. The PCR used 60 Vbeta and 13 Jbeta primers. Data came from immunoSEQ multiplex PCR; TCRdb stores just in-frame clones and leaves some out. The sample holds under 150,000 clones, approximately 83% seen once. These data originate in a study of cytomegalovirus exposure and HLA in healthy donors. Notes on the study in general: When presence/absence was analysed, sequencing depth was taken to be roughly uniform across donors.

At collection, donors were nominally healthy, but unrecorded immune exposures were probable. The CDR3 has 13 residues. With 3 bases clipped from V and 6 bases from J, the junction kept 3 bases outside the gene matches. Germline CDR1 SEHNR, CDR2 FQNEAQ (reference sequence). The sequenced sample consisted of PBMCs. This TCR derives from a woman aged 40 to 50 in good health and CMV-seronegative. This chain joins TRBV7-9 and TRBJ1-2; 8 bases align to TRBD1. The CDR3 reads CASSFQGADGYTF. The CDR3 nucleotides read TGTGCCAGCAGCTTTCAGGGGGCCGATGGCTACACCTTC. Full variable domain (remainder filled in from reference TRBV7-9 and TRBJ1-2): DTGVSQNPRHKITKRGQNVTFRCDPISEHNRLYWYRQTLGQGPEFLTYFQNEAQLEKSRLLSDRFSAERPKGSFSTLEIQRTEQGDSAMYLCASSFQGADGYTFGSGTRLTVV.